The 28 T cell receptor beta chains below all came from one sample that was sequenced in a study of control samples from healthy donors and cancer patients. Method: immunoSEQ multiplex PCR; TCRdb's copy keeps in-frame clones and lacks some. The table records about 140,000 clones, 85% to 95% of them present only once. Material: blood. The receptors were gathered from a man aged 40-49 years in good health.

The chain carries TRBV27 and TRBJ2-5; 13 positions agree with TRBD2. The CDR3 is made up of 16 amino acids. V was clipped by 6 bases and J by 2 bases; unmatched bases: 6. The germline gives CDR1 MNHEY, CDR2 SMNVEV (reference sequence). The CDR3 is CASSQPGLAGQETQYF. The CDR3 bases are TGTGCCAGCAGCCAGCCGGGACTAGCGGGACAAGAGACCCAGTACTTC.

This clone was seen only a few times. This chain's CDR3 is CASSQSPSLRGEQYF. CDR3 coding DNA: TGTGCCAGCAGCCAGTCTCCTTCCCTCAGGGGCGAGCAGTACTTC. The gene calls are TRBV3-1 (or the pseudogene TRBV3-2) and TRBJ2-7, with D possibly being TRBD1 (6 bases). Per germline, CDR1 LGHDT and CDR2 YNNKEL (reference sequence). The CDR3 is 15 residues long. Between the trimmed V and J ends, which lost 3 bases and 6 bases, there was a span of 18 bases.

The chain joins TRBV24-1 to TRBJ2-5, with D perhaps matching TRBD1 or TRBD2 (5 bases each). V lost 6 bases to trimming and J lost 2 bases, with 12 bases between them. The CDR3 spans 14 residues. The germline V gene has CDR1 KGHDR and CDR2 SFDVKD. In nucleotides, the CDR3 is TGTGCCACCAGTAGTCCCGGGGCTCAAGAGACCCAGTACTTC. This gives the protein CATSSPGAQETQYF.

This rearrangement joins TRBV10-3 to TRBJ2-7; TRBD2 is a possible D gene (5 bases). Trimming took 3 bases from V and 0 from J, leaving 12 bases between them. CDR1 and CDR2 (germline): ENHRY, SYGVKD. The CDR3 sequence is 15 residues long. The CDR3 sequence is CAISETAASSYEQYF. The CDR3 bases are TGTGCCATCAGTGAAACAGCGGCTAGCTCCTACGAGCAGTACTTC.

Concerning this clone: The same CDR3 arises from other DNA sequences in this sample as well. The chain employs TRBV5-1 and TRBJ1-1; D is ambiguous. V shed 0 bases and J shed 2 bases, with 5 bases lying between them. This CDR3 contains 13 residues. Germline V CDR1 and CDR2: SGHRS, YFSETQ. As DNA, the CDR3 is TGCGCCAGCAGCTTGGGTGCAAACACTGAAGCTTTCTTT. It yields the protein CASSLGANTEAFF.

The chain uses TRBV7-9 and TRBJ1-4; perhaps TRBD1 as D (6 bases). This CDR3 spans 14 amino acids. Trimming pared 5 bases from V and 5 bases from J, leaving 12 bases between. Germline V CDR1 and CDR2: SEHNR, FQNEAQ (reference sequence). The CDR3, as DNA: TGTGCCAGCAGCCGAACCACAGGGAATGAAAAACTGTTTTTT. Its protein product is CASSRTTGNEKLFF.

The chain couples TRBV5-8 to TRBJ2-7; the D gene is possibly TRBD1 (6 bases). Germline CDR1 reads SGHTS; CDR2 reads YDEGEE. CDR3 length equals 15 residues. The ends were cut back, 5 bases at V and 1 base at J, with 16 bases in the middle. CDR3 DNA sequence: TGTGCCAGCAGAGGTACAGGGATTGGTTCCTACGAGCAGTACTTC. As protein: CASRGTGIGSYEQYF.

The V and J genes are TRBV9 and TRBJ1-2; D remains unclear. In germline, CDR1 is SGDLS, CDR2 YYNGEE. The length of the CDR3 is 18 residues. Trimming took off 0 bases at V and 4 bases at J, with 22 bases between the two ends. The CDR3 DNA sequence: TGTGCCAGCAGCGTAGCTTTAAGGGCTAAGAAATGGGGCTATGGCTACACCTTC. It is translated as CASSVALRAKKWGYGYTF.

This chain joins TRBV7-8 and TRBJ1-2; D is possibly TRBD1 (6 bases). Trimming removed 5 bases from V and 8 bases from J, with 18 bases in between. The CDR3 loop spans 14 amino acids. Germline lookup yields CDR1 SGHVS and CDR2 FQNEAQ. The CDR3 spells CASSALGRGEGYTF. The CDR3 coding sequence is TGTGCCAGCAGCGCCCTAGGTAGGGGGGAAGGCTACACCTTC.

In DNA, the CDR3 is TGTGCCAGCAGTTTCCGGGAGCCTGCTAGCTCTGGAAACACCATATATTTT. This encodes CASSFREPASSGNTIYF. The chain recombines TRBV27 with TRBJ1-3; no clear D. CDR3 length: 17 residues. Looked up from germline, CDR1 is MNHEY and CDR2 is SMNVEV (reference sequence). Trimming removed 3 bases at V and 0 bases at J, with 15 bases between.

CDR3 sequence reads: CASRSGTLKVDIQYF. For the CDR3, the DNA is TGTGCCAGCAGAAGCGGGACTCTTAAAGTAGACATTCAGTACTTC. The J gene is TRBJ2-4, the V gene TRBV6-5; 7 bases align to TRBD2. Germline V gene lookup returns CDR1 MNHEY and CDR2 SVGAGI. The trim removed 6 bases at V and 8 bases at J, leaving 13 bases unmatched. The CDR3 sequence is 15 residues long.

The count of this clone is one. The chain carries TRBV10-2 and TRBJ2-2; D unclear. Germline CDR1 and CDR2: WSHSY and SAAADI. V lost 3 bases and J 6 bases, leaving 5 bases between the germline ends. The CDR3 is 12 residues long. The CDR3 is CASSDTAGELFF. CDR3 bases: TGCGCCAGCAGTGATACCGCCGGGGAGCTGTTTTTT.

The rearrangement links TRBV28 to TRBJ2-3; TRBD2 matches at 7 bases. Per the germline V gene, CDR1 is MDHEN and CDR2 is SYDVKM. The ends lost 5 bases at V and 8 bases at J; junction bases unmatched: 10. The CDR3 length is 14 residues. For the CDR3, the DNA is TGTGCCAGCAGTAGTCTAGCTTCGGGAGGTACGCAGTATTTT. Translation: CASSSLASGGTQYF.

This chain links TRBV29-1 with TRBJ1-2; D gene ambiguous. The length of the CDR3 is 13 residues. Trimming removed 0 bases from V and 1 base from J, with 6 bases in between. CDR1 and CDR2 from the germline V gene are SQVTM and ANQGSEA. The CDR3 DNA is TGCAGCGTTGAAGATGGGGTTAACTATGGCTACACCTTC. Protein product: CSVEDGVNYGYTF. Full variable domain (rest looked up from reference TRBV29-1 and TRBJ1-2): SAVISQKPSRDICQRGTSLTIQCQVDSQVTMMFWYRQQPGQSLTLIATANQGSEATYESGFVIDKFPISRPNLTFSTLTVSNMSPEDSSIYLCSVEDGVNYGYTFGSGTRLTVV.

The chain is built from TRBV28 and TRBJ1-4; no clear D gene. This CDR3 is 17 amino acids long. Germline V lookup: CDR1 MDHEN, CDR2 SYDVKM. Trimming left V 6 bases short and J 5 bases short, with 22 bases between. CDR3 nucleotides: TGTGCCAGCAGGACCACCGAACGGGCCACCTTCAATGAAAAACTGTTTTTT. Translation: CASRTTERATFNEKLFF.

The chain employs TRBV28 and TRBJ2-3; 8 nucleotides align to TRBD2. Trimming cost V 2 bases and J 6 bases; bases outside gene matches: 4. Germline V gene lookup returns CDR1 MDHEN and CDR2 SYDVKM. The CDR3 spans 14 residues. This CDR3 is CASSLQTSGDTQYF. The CDR3 coding sequence is TGTGCCAGCAGTTTACAAACTAGCGGTGATACGCAGTATTTT.

The J gene is TRBJ2-1, the V gene TRBV5-6, with TRBD1 identical over 11 bases. The V and J ends lost 3 bases and 6 bases, in that order; junction bases with no gene match: 8. This CDR3 comprises 16 residues. In germline, CDR1 is SGHDT, CDR2 YYEEEE. The DNA of the CDR3 is TGTGCCAGCAGCTCCCCGGGACAGGGGGTCGTCAATGAGCAGTTCTTC. Translated, it gives CASSSPGQGVVNEQFF.

This rearrangement joins TRBV5-1 to TRBJ2-1; D unclear. Trimming took off 4 bases at V and 4 bases at J, with 9 bases between the two ends. This CDR3 is 13 amino acids long. The germline gives CDR1 SGHRS, CDR2 YFSETQ. The CDR3 is CASSRVGYNEQFF. The CDR3 DNA follows: TGCGCCAGCAGCAGGGTCGGTTACAATGAGCAGTTCTTC.

In this sample, this clone turned up once. The chain employs TRBV14 and TRBJ1-1, with a tentative D call TRBD1 (5 bases). Trimming took 4 bases from V and 4 from J, leaving 10 bases between them. Germline V gene sequence: CDR1 SGHDN, CDR2 FVKESK. The CDR3 covers 13 residues. As DNA, the CDR3 is TGTGCCAGCAGCCTCCACCAGGGCACTGAAGCTTTCTTT. Its translation: CASSLHQGTEAFF.

The rearrangement joins TRBV12-3 or TRBV12-4 to TRBJ1-2; TRBD1 might be the D (6 bases). V lost 7 bases and J 10 bases, leaving 19 bases between the germline ends. The CDR3 consists of 13 residues. This chain's CDR3 is CASTTGTREAYTF. In DNA, the CDR3 is TGTGCCAGCACCACCGGGACACGGGAGGCCTACACCTTC.

V gene TRBV10-3 combines with J gene TRBJ1-6, with D perhaps TRBD1 (6 bases). The germline gives CDR1 ENHRY, CDR2 SYGVKD. This CDR3 comprises 14 residues. V lost 4 bases, J lost 8 bases, and 12 bases lay in between. CDR3 nucleotides: TGTGCCATCAGTGTTGGGTCAGGGGATTCACCCCTCCACTTT. Its protein product is CAISVGSGDSPLHF.

The V gene is TRBV4-2, the J gene TRBJ2-7; D tentatively reads TRBD1 or TRBD2 (5 bases each). Between the trimmed V and J ends, which lost 0 bases and 4 bases, there was a span of 13 bases. Germline CDR1 is LGHNA and CDR2 is YNFKEQ. The CDR3 loop spans 15 amino acids. As DNA, the CDR3 is TGTGCCAGCAGCCAAGATCAATCGAGGGGATACGAGCAGTACTTC. Protein: CASSQDQSRGYEQYF.

This clone was observed a few times. The chain couples TRBV9 to TRBJ2-3; D call uncertain. From germline, CDR1 is SGDLS and CDR2 YYNGEE. There are 14 residues in the CDR3. Trimming took off 0 bases at V and 3 bases at J, with 8 bases between the two ends. The CDR3 DNA is TGTGCCAGCAGCGTAGCACTGACTACAGATACGCAGTATTTT. Protein: CASSVALTTDTQYF.

The rearrangement joins TRBV3-1 (or the pseudogene TRBV3-2) to TRBJ1-4, with 11 bases matching TRBD1. Losses at the gene ends were 1 base for V and 7 bases for J; bases not matched to a gene: 5. From germline, CDR1 is LGHDT and CDR2 YNNKEL (reference sequence). There are 16 residues in the CDR3. This chain's CDR3 is CASSQVRTGGSEKLFF. CDR3 DNA sequence: TGTGCCAGCAGCCAAGTTAGGACAGGGGGCTCTGAAAAACTGTTTTTT.

The rearrangement links TRBV24-1 to TRBJ1-2; 11 bases match TRBD1. Germline values: CDR1 KGHDR, CDR2 SFDVKD. This CDR3 contains 14 residues. V dropped 3 bases and J dropped 6; count of bases not matched to a gene: 2. Here the CDR3 DNA reads TGTGCCACCAGTGATCGGACAGGGGGCGATGGCTACACCTTC. It encodes CATSDRTGGDGYTF.

The chain has TRBV4-3 and TRBJ1-2; 9 bases agree with TRBD1. Germline CDR1 LGHNA, CDR2 YSLEER. V lost 0 bases and J lost 0; bases outside the gene matches: 5. This CDR3 has 17 residues. CDR3 DNA: TGCGCCAGCAGCCAAGAGACAGGGGGATGGGCTAACTATGGCTACACCTTC. This sequence encodes CASSQETGGWANYGYTF.

The rearrangement uses TRBV5-1 and TRBJ2-1; TRBD2 aligns across 10 bases. Per the germline V gene, CDR1 is SGHRS and CDR2 is YFSETQ. This CDR3 has 15 amino acids. V shed 4 bases, J shed 7 bases, and the junction held 8 bases outside the gene matches. CDR3 sequence: CASSELAGAGNEQFF. CDR3 nucleotides: TGCGCCAGCAGCGAGCTAGCGGGAGCGGGGAATGAGCAGTTCTTC.

This clone showed up just once. The chain links TRBV6-6 to TRBJ2-7; 7 bases line up with TRBD2. V shed 5 bases and J 5 bases; nucleotides not matched to a gene: 0. CDR1 is MNHNY, CDR2 SVGAGI, per germline (reference sequence). CDR3 length: 11 residues. DNA of the CDR3: TGTGCCAGCAGTGCGGGAGACGAGCAGTACTTC. Protein sequence: CASSAGDEQYF.